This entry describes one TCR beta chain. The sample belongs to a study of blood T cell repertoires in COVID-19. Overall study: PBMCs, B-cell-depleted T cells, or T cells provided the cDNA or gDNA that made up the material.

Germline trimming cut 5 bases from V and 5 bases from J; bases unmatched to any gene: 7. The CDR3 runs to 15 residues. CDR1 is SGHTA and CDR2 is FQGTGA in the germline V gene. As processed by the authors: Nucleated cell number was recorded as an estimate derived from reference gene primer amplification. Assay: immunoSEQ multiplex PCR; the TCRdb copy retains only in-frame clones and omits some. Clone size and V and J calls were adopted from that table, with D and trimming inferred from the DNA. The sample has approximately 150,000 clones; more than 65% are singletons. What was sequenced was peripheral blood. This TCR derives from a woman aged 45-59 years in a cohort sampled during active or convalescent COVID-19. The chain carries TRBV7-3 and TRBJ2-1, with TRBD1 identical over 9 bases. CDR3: CASSRDRARHNEQFF. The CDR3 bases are TGTGCCAGCAGCCGGGACAGGGCCCGCCACAATGAGCAGTTCTTC.